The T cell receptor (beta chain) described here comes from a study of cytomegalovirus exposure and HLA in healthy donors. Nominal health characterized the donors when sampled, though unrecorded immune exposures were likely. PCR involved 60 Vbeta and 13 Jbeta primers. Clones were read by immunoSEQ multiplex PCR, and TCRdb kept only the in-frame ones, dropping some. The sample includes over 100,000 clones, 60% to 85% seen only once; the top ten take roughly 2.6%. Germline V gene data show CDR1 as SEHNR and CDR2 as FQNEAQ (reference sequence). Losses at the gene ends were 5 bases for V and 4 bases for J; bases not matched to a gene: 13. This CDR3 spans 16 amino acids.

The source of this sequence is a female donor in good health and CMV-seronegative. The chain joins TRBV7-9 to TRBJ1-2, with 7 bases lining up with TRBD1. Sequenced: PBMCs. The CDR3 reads CASSARDSLIVYGYTF. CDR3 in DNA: TGTGCCAGCAGCGCCCGGGACAGCCTTATTGTCTATGGCTACACCTTC. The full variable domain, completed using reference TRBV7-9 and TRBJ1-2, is DTGVSQNPRHKITKRGQNVTFRCDPISEHNRLYWYRQTLGQGPEFLTYFQNEAQLEKSRLLSDRFSAERPKGSFSTLEIQRTEQGDSAMYLCASSARDSLIVYGYTFGSGTRLTVV.